Listed here are 14 T cell receptor beta chains from one sample, sequenced in a study of human T cells and chemical hapten exposure. Described time point: patch test 2, 6 weeks after DPC sensitization. Treatment noted: therapeutic diphenylcyclopropenone sensitization with weekly scalp DPC. TCRdb fed the RACE reads into MiXCR, producing one record per CDR3 protein. The sample yields 330,000 or so distinct CDR3 sequences, about 6.3% seen once. The starting material was whole blood, obtained in connection with sensitization to the hapten diphenylcyclopropenone (DPC). The receptors shown here come from a woman between 18 and 30 years old with alopecia areata. Some clones in this sample may be carry-over from other donors' samples.

The chain has TRBV2 and TRBJ1-1; D is perhaps TRBD1 (5 bases). CDR3 length: 13 amino acids. V was clipped by 5 bases and J by 1 base, with 8 bases between them. The germline CDR1 and CDR2 sequences are SNHLY and FYNNEI. The CDR3 loop is CASSRQSNTEAFF. The CDR3 nucleotides are TGTGCCAGCAGTCGACAGTCGAACACTGAAGCTTTCTTT.

This clonotype was counted many times. The chain is built from TRBV3-1 and TRBJ1-4, with no clear D. The CDR3 is 16 residues long. CDR1 LGHDT and CDR2 YNNKEL come from the germline V gene (reference sequence). V dropped 4 bases and J dropped 4 bases, with 16 bases sitting between them. The CDR3 here is CASSPDGFRGNEKLFF. CDR3 bases: TGTGCCAGCAGCCCTGACGGATTCCGGGGTAATGAAAAACTGTTTTTT.

The rearrangement links TRBV6-2 or TRBV6-3 to TRBJ2-3; TRBD1 matches at 7 bases. V gave up 6 bases and J gave up 5 bases; unmatched junction bases: 14. In germline, CDR1 is MNHEY, CDR2 SVGEGT. The CDR3 extends over 16 amino acids. CDR3 sequence: CASSHYDRDGGDTQYF. CDR3 sequence (DNA): TGTGCCAGCAGCCACTATGACAGGGACGGAGGAGATACGCAGTATTTT.

This clonotype was seen a few times. This chain links TRBV5-1 with TRBJ1-1; weak D call: TRBD1 (5 bases). This CDR3 contains 15 residues. CDR1 and CDR2 (germline): SGHRS, YFSETQ. The V end was cut by 0 bases, the J end by 0 bases, with 9 bases between. CDR3 nucleotide sequence: TGCGCCAGCAGCTTGGGAGGACATTTGAACACTGAAGCTTTCTTT. The encoded protein is CASSLGGHLNTEAFF.

V gene TRBV20-1 combines with J gene TRBJ1-5, with 11 bases lining up with TRBD1. Germline V gene sequence: CDR1 DFQATT, CDR2 SNEGSKA (reference sequence). This CDR3 is built from 15 residues. V shed 6 bases and J 5 bases; nucleotides not matched to a gene: 9. CDR3 region: CSAEAGTGGHQPQHF. The CDR3, as DNA: TGCAGTGCGGAAGCCGGGACAGGGGGGCATCAGCCCCAGCATTTT.

In this sample, this clonotype turned up many times. This chain uses TRBV28 with TRBJ2-1; D gene ambiguous. The CDR3 loop spans 14 amino acids. Per germline, CDR1 MDHEN and CDR2 SYDVKM. V lost 7 bases to trimming and J lost 5 bases, with 15 bases between them. CDR3 region: CASKKGGSNNEQFF. The CDR3 DNA reads TGTGCCAGCAAGAAGGGCGGATCGAACAATGAGCAGTTCTTC.

This clonotype came up many times. This chain links TRBV4-1 with TRBJ2-1; possibly TRBD1 or TRBD2 for D (5 bases each). Deletions cut 2 bases from V and 4 bases from J, with 15 bases between. CDR3 length: 16 residues. Germline CDR1 MGHRA, CDR2 YSYEKL. In DNA form, the CDR3 reads TGCGCCAGCAGCCAACCCCCGGGGCCCTTATACAATGAGCAGTTCTTC. Translating it yields CASSQPPGPLYNEQFF.

V is TRBV14 and J is TRBJ2-3, with 11 bases aligning to TRBD1. Trimming removed 5 bases from V and 3 bases from J; junction bases left unmatched: 7. Per the germline V gene, CDR1 is SGHDN and CDR2 is FVKESK. The CDR3 spans 16 residues. The CDR3 DNA sequence: TGTGCCAGCAGCGTTAGAGGACAGGGGGCGACAGATACGCAGTATTTT. Its protein product is CASSVRGQGATDTQYF.

This clonotype occurred a few times. The chain employs TRBV6-5 and TRBJ1-2; D unclear. Germline lookup yields CDR1 MNHEY and CDR2 SVGAGI. This CDR3 contains 14 residues. Trimming took off 0 bases at V and 4 bases at J, with 9 bases between the two ends. CDR3 sequence (DNA): TGTGCCAGCAGTTACTCGAGTCAAGCCTATGGCTACACCTTC. Translated: CASSYSSQAYGYTF.

Ten or more counts support this clonotype. The rearrangement links TRBV6-5 to TRBJ1-6; unclear D gene. This CDR3 comprises 16 residues. Germline loops: CDR1 MNHEY, CDR2 SVGAGI. Trimming stripped 5 bases from V and 5 bases from J, with 16 bases between. The CDR3 region has the DNA TGTGCCAGCAGTAGGGCCCCGGCGGTAGATAATTCACCCCTCCACTTT. Protein product: CASSRAPAVDNSPLHF.

This clonotype was counted a few times. The V call is TRBV27, the J call TRBJ2-6, with TRBD2 matching 11 bases. CDR3 length: 17 residues. Trimming took 6 bases from V and 0 from J; bases not matched to a gene: 4. Germline V gives CDR1 MNHEY, CDR2 SMNVEV (reference sequence). The CDR3 loop is CASSPTSGDSGANVLTF. The CDR3 coding sequence is TGTGCCAGCAGCCCGACTAGCGGGGACTCTGGGGCCAACGTCCTGACTTTC.

This clonotype has only a few counts. V and J are TRBV7-2 and TRBJ2-4; unclear D gene. The CDR3 sequence is 14 residues long. Trimming removed 1 base from V and 8 bases from J, with 12 bases in between. Germline CDR1 SGHTA, CDR2 FQGNSA. The CDR3, as DNA: TGTGCCAGCAGCTTAGGCTTGGCGGTTGACATTCAGTACTTC. This translates into CASSLGLAVDIQYF.

This sequence joins TRBV28 and TRBJ1-3; D ambiguous. Per the germline V gene, CDR1 is MDHEN and CDR2 is SYDVKM. V was clipped by 5 bases and J by 2 bases, with 7 bases between them. There are 13 residues in the CDR3. The CDR3 region has the DNA TGTGCCAGCAGTAGAGCAACTGGAAACACCATATATTTT. This encodes CASSRATGNTIYF.

In its sample, this clonotype was seen a few times. The chain employs TRBV6-6 and TRBJ2-1; possible D gene TRBD2, 5 bases. CDR3 length: 17 residues. CDR1 and CDR2 from the germline V gene are MNHNY and SVGAGI (reference sequence). Deletions cut 6 bases from V and 0 bases from J, with 18 bases between. DNA for the CDR3: TGTGCCAGCAGCCCCGTTGAGGGTAGGAGCTCCTACAATGAGCAGTTCTTC. Residues: CASSPVEGRSSYNEQFF.